A single sample gave rise to the 8 T cell receptor beta chains below, sequenced in a study of blood T cell repertoires in COVID-19. Only in-frame clones appear in the TCRdb table, and some are missing; sequencing was by immunoSEQ multiplex PCR. This sample has 200,000 to 250,000 clones, with 70% to 90% found just once. Sequenced input: peripheral blood. Every receptor here comes from a human donor in a cohort sampled during active COVID-19.

This chain uses TRBV5-5 with TRBJ2-1; D gene uncertain. V lost 0 bases and J 3 bases, leaving 10 bases between the germline ends. Germline V gene data show CDR1 as SGHKS and CDR2 as YYEKEE (reference sequence). CDR3 length: 15 amino acids. The CDR3, as DNA: TGTGCCAGCAGCTTGGGCGACACGAACTACAATGAGCAGTTCTTC. Translation gives CASSLGDTNYNEQFF.

The genes are TRBV28 and TRBJ1-1; D is unclear. This CDR3 spans 11 amino acids. V was clipped by 8 bases and J by 5 bases, with 9 bases between them. CDR1 is MDHEN, CDR2 SYDVKM, per germline. The CDR3: CASGVETEAFF. CDR3 nucleotide sequence: TGTGCCAGCGGTGTGGAGACTGAAGCTTTCTTT.

This clone was counted between two and nine times. This chain connects TRBV30 to TRBJ2-6; no firm D call. The CDR3 runs to 17 residues. The V end was cut by 0 bases, the J end by 2 bases, with 14 bases between. Per germline, CDR1 GTSNPN and CDR2 SVGIG (reference sequence). The CDR3 spells CAWSVIYLTAGANVLTF. CDR3 DNA sequence: TGTGCCTGGAGTGTCATATACTTAACGGCTGGGGCCAACGTCCTGACTTTC.

J is TRBJ2-7 and V is TRBV2; 7 bases fit TRBD2. The CDR3 is made up of 14 amino acids. Germline values: CDR1 SNHLY, CDR2 FYNNEI. Trimming removed 8 bases from V and 7 bases from J; junction bases left unmatched: 14. CDR3 sequence reads: CASQERLLAREQYF. CDR3 DNA: TGTGCCAGCCAAGAACGTCTACTAGCGAGAGAGCAGTACTTC.

This clone has only a few counts. The chain combines TRBV6-5 with TRBJ1-1; no clear D gene. CDR1 MNHEY and CDR2 SVGAGI come from the germline V gene. V was shortened by 3 bases and J by 10 bases, with 15 bases between the two germline ends. The CDR3 spans 13 residues. The CDR3 reads CASSYYGGSGAFF. CDR3 DNA: TGTGCCAGCAGTTATTACGGAGGATCTGGAGCTTTCTTT.

There are many counts of this clone. V usage is TRBV6-4 and J usage is TRBJ1-5, with D unclear. This CDR3 is built from 11 residues. Trimming took off 7 bases at V and 7 bases at J, with 8 bases between the two ends. Germline CDR1 is MRHNA and CDR2 is SNTAGT. The CDR3 DNA follows: TGTGCCAGCACCACTGTCCAGCCCCAGCATTTT. This sequence encodes CASTTVQPQHF.

DNA of the CDR3: TGTGCCAGCAGCCCGGTTGCGGGCAATTCACCCCTCCACTTT. Its protein product is CASSPVAGNSPLHF. The chain uses TRBV7-2 and TRBJ1-6; D unresolved. This CDR3 spans 14 amino acids. The V end was cut by 5 bases, the J end by 7 bases, with 12 bases between. Germline CDR1 and CDR2: SGHTA and FQGNSA.

The chain links TRBV5-4 to TRBJ1-2; 8 nucleotides agree with TRBD1. Germline-derived CDR1 and CDR2 are SGHNT and YYREEE (reference sequence). The CDR3 sequence is 13 residues long. The J segment lost 7 bases and the V segment lost 4 bases, leaving 6 bases of the junction unmatched. The CDR3 nucleotides are TGTGCCAGCAGCGGGCAGGGGGCGGGTGGCTACACCTTC. It encodes CASSGQGAGGYTF. The full variable domain, completed using reference TRBV5-4 and TRBJ1-2, is ETGVTQSPTHLIKTRGQQVTLRCSSQSGHNTVSWYQQALGQGPQFIFQYYREEENGRGNFPPRFSGLQFPNYSSELNVNALELDDSALYLCASSGQGAGGYTFGSGTRLTVV.